Listed below are T cell receptor beta chains from one sample, sequenced in a study of read filtering for tumor transcriptome and immune sequencing. TCRdb redid the calling of the reads with MiXCR, one entry per CDR3 protein. The sample has fewer than 150,000 distinct CDR3 sequences; over 10% are singletons. Sequenced sample: a population of CD138-negative cells sorted from bone marrow. Receptors were obtained from a donor aged 40 or over with multiple myeloma. CDR3s include the opening cysteine and the closing phenylalanine or tryptophan. Each record gives: V gene, D gene, J gene, clone size, CDR3 protein, CDR3 DNA. D genes are given only for firm matches. Expanded clones are given a class, and other clones once, few, many or no size at all.

v_call: TRBV20-1; d_call: -; j_call: TRBJ2-7; clone_size: many; cdr3_aa: CSASFSTYEQYF; cdr3_nt: TGCAGTGCTAGCTTTTCCACCTACGAGCAGTACTTC
v_call: TRBV7-9; d_call: TRBD2; j_call: TRBJ2-3; clone_size: many; cdr3_aa: CASSRSSGTDTQYF; cdr3_nt: TGTGCCAGCAGCCGGTCTAGCGGGACGGATACGCAGTATTTT
v_call: TRBV25-1; d_call: -; j_call: TRBJ1-2; clone_size: many; cdr3_aa: CASSEYEGFYGYTF; cdr3_nt: TGTGCCAGCAGTGAATATGAGGGATTCTATGGCTACACCTTC
v_call: TRBV29-1; d_call: -; j_call: TRBJ2-5; clone_size: many; cdr3_aa: CSISVVQETQYF; cdr3_nt: TGCAGCATTTCCGTGGTGCAAGAGACCCAGTACTTC
v_call: TRBV5-1; d_call: TRBD2; j_call: TRBJ2-1; clone_size: -; cdr3_aa: CASSLSTSGGNNEQFF; cdr3_nt: TGCGCCAGCAGCTTGTCGACTAGCGGGGGCAACAATGAGCAGTTCTTC
v_call: TRBV2; d_call: -; j_call: TRBJ1-5; clone_size: -; cdr3_aa: CASSEALKAQPQHF; cdr3_nt: TGTGCCAGCAGTGAAGCGCTTAAAGCCCAGCCCCAGCATTTT
v_call: TRBV4-1; d_call: TRBD2; j_call: TRBJ2-1; clone_size: many; cdr3_aa: CASRVIAGVYNEQFF; cdr3_nt: TGCGCCAGCAGAGTCATAGCGGGGGTATACAATGAGCAGTTCTTC
v_call: TRBV5-1; d_call: -; j_call: TRBJ2-3; clone_size: many; cdr3_aa: CASSLISSTDTQYF; cdr3_nt: TGCGCCAGCAGCTTGATATCTAGCACAGATACGCAGTATTTT
v_call: TRBV10-3; d_call: TRBD1; j_call: TRBJ1-1; clone_size: many; cdr3_aa: CAIGDRGPDTEAFF; cdr3_nt: TGTGCCATCGGGGACAGGGGGCCGGACACTGAAGCTTTCTTT
v_call: TRBV28; d_call: -; j_call: TRBJ1-4; clone_size: -; cdr3_aa: CARSFLGTSNEELFF; cdr3_nt: TGTGCCCGCAGTTTCCTTGGAACATCTAATGAAGAACTGTTTTTT
v_call: TRBV20-1; d_call: -; j_call: TRBJ2-1; clone_size: many; cdr3_aa: CSASNGEKRSYNEQFF; cdr3_nt: TGCAGTGCTTCGAATGGGGAAAAGCGGTCCTACAATGAGCAGTTCTTC
v_call: TRBV20-1; d_call: TRBD1; j_call: TRBJ1-1; clone_size: many; cdr3_aa: CSATDRGTEAFF; cdr3_nt: TGCAGTGCCACGGACAGGGGCACTGAAGCTTTCTTT
v_call: TRBV9; d_call: -; j_call: TRBJ1-5; clone_size: many; cdr3_aa: CASSGGTHDQPQHF; cdr3_nt: TGTGCCAGCAGCGGCGGGACTCATGATCAGCCCCAGCATTTT
v_call: TRBV5-1; d_call: TRBD1; j_call: TRBJ1-5; clone_size: -; cdr3_aa: CASSLQGGSQPQHF; cdr3_nt: TGCGCCAGCAGCTTACAGGGGGGAAGTCAGCCCCAGCATTTT
v_call: TRBV7-3; d_call: -; j_call: TRBJ1-1; clone_size: many; cdr3_aa: CASRGANTEAFF; cdr3_nt: TGTGCCAGCAGGGGGGCGAACACTGAAGCTTTCTTT
v_call: TRBV11-2; d_call: -; j_call: TRBJ2-7; clone_size: many; cdr3_aa: CASSPMRGHRSYEQYF; cdr3_nt: TGTGCCAGCAGCCCGATGAGGGGACATCGATCCTACGAGCAGTACTTC
v_call: TRBV28; d_call: TRBD1; j_call: TRBJ1-1; clone_size: many; cdr3_aa: CASREGQSKNTEAFF; cdr3_nt: TGTGCCAGCAGGGAGGGACAGAGTAAGAACACTGAAGCTTTCTTT
v_call: TRBV6-6; d_call: -; j_call: TRBJ2-1; clone_size: many; cdr3_aa: CASSYGGPPNNNEQFF; cdr3_nt: TGTGCCAGCAGTTACGGTGGTCCTCCTAACAACAATGAGCAGTTCTTC
v_call: TRBV6-6; d_call: TRBD2; j_call: TRBJ2-3; clone_size: many; cdr3_aa: CASSYQRGGDTQYF; cdr3_nt: TGTGCCAGCAGTTACCAGCGGGGGGGAGATACGCAGTATTTT
v_call: TRBV29-1; d_call: -; j_call: TRBJ2-5; clone_size: -; cdr3_aa: CSGGGHQETQYF; cdr3_nt: TGCAGCGGAGGGGGTCACCAAGAGACCCAGTACTTC